The following is a T cell receptor beta chain sequence with its context. Its antigen is still unknown. No much larger clone is present one base from it, and per-base qualities are unavailable. The cohort consisted of some 670 healthy bone marrow donors. At the time of sampling, every cohort member was nominally healthy, though immune exposures that went unrecorded were likely present. The donor tested CMV seronegative and was one of the 352 seronegative cohort members. A peripheral blood sample was provided by each donor, and peripheral blood mononuclear cells were used for TCR beta sequencing. Genomic DNA extraction from the blood cell samples was performed with the Qiagen DNeasy Blood Extraction Kit. This sample is part of a study of cytomegalovirus exposure and HLA in healthy donors (dated by TCRdb to 2015 to 2018). For the study in its entirety: In an earlier analysis of 450 to 750 of the donors, 250 to 350 Gb of sequence data and some 120 million unique TCR beta sequences from 150 million to 200 million T cells were reported. Roughly 300 gigabases of sequencing data and 78 million or so unique TCR sequences were included in an early release covering several hundred HLA-typed donors. The genetic ancestry cluster associated with self-reported Caucasian donors included 81% of the roughly 400 genotyped donors. The aim of the study was to test whether cataloging public T cell receptors could identify signatures of past pathogen exposure. The T cell repertoires of under 700 subjects were profiled by immunosequencing and related to cytomegalovirus serostatus. Along with the roughly 700-subject first cohort, a separate validation cohort of over a hundred different subjects was used. To predict cytomegalovirus infection status, the study brought together high-throughput TCR immunosequencing, statistical association of individual TCRs with disease status, and machine learning. In a later analysis, previously published TCR beta repertoires from several hundred donors were re-analyzed and high-resolution HLA genotyping was added so that TCR occurrence patterns could be studied. Rather than drawing on any new phenotypic data, the later analysis identified candidate immune exposures from TCR beta sequences and the way those sequences occurred across donors. To decide whether each TCR beta V gene segment behaved as functional or pseudogenic, an earlier analysis of some 540 of the donors relied on high-throughput TCR beta sequencing. Donor age, sex, ethnicity and CMV serostatus were compiled together with the repertoire data. A later genetic analysis used genome-wide SNP genotypes for about three fifths of the 666 donors, treating that subset as a discovery cohort. All discovery cohort repertoires had been generated using a single sequencing platform. Both class I and class II loci were covered by HLA typing, at four-digit resolution. Typing coverage varied by locus: roughly 620-640 donors for A, B, C, DRB1 and DQB1; approximately 500 for DQA1; about 570 for DPA1; roughly 470 for DPB1. Roughly 5 DR-DQ haplotypes were handled as single units for association and clustering, since linkage in the cohort was strong. Among roughly 400 genotyped donors of the cohort, an average of roughly 230,000 unique TCR beta nucleotide sequences was sequenced per donor, of which about 18% were non-productive. The paper as a whole reports these results and caveats: When HLA alleles, especially DR and DQ, strongly co-occurred, TCR associations were difficult to assign to individual alleles. Sequencing depth was assumed to be roughly uniform across donors in the presence/absence analyses, though that assumption may not hold. Most CMV-associated TCR beta chains appeared to be HLA-restricted in a later analysis, and the HLA associations seemed to be driven largely by CMV exposure. Several of the top co-occurrence clusters appeared to be linked to parvovirus B19, influenza, CMV and Epstein-Barr virus, according to a later analysis. An earlier analysis of approximately 540 of the donors showed that most TCR beta V segments appeared in productive rearrangements either about 87% or about 30% of the time, which broadly matched IMGT annotations. This cohort had only TCR beta chains sequenced, and the lack of alpha or paired-chain data limited which features could be detected. The classifier was reported to diagnose cytomegalovirus status with high specificity and sensitivity in both the original cohort and the validation cohort. Specific HLA alleles were associated with about 17,000 TCR beta sequences at a false discovery rate of 0.05 in a later analysis. Because some donors lacked HLA typing at each locus, the association tests relied only on the typed subset. A further reported finding was that TCR beta sequences accurately predicted the HLA-A and HLA-B alleles for most subjects in the first cohort. It was suggested by the authors that the approach could potentially be generalized to other disease states and immunological phenotypes. CMV serostatus was the only immune exposure information available for the cohort. A later analysis found that HLA-associated TCR beta chains were more clonally expanded and had lower generation probabilities than equally common non-associated chains. Compared with the 666-donor mean, donors in an Asian-associated ancestry cluster had fewer N-insertions in productive TCRs, according to a later genetic analysis. In the study, 150 to 200 TCR beta chains were listed as associated with cytomegalovirus. A group of highly shared sequence variants was considered likely to be a technical artifact of the sequencing pipeline. Because counts were too low, seventeen rarely observed V segments, including chromosome 9 orphons, were excluded from the earlier analysis of about 500 of the donors. Some IMGT-functional V segments, including TRBV6-2 and TRBV6-3, could not be distinguished by the 87-base-pair reads and were therefore excluded. While some public TCRs were present in many individuals, most TCR sequences turned up only very rarely across donors. Linkage disequilibrium might explain the correlated functional status among segregating V segments, but an unknown experimental factor could not be ruled out. In vitro tests confirmed that a few of the cytomegalovirus-associated TCR beta chains recognize cytomegalovirus antigens. In a later analysis, the rate of TCR association differed among HLA loci, with DRB1 alleles having the most associated TCRs and HLA-C alleles having the fewest. V-gene and J-gene trimming of TCR beta chains was associated with a missense DCLRE1C variant in a later genetic analysis, and the association was replicated in an independent cohort.

Library prep was done by the immunoSEQ multiplex PCR assay. For the multiplex PCR, a mixture combining 60 forward primers for TCR Vbeta segments and 13 reverse primers for TCR Jbeta segments was used. A multiplex PCR assay on genomic DNA amplified the CDR3 region of rearranged TCR beta genes. Amplified TCR beta libraries were sequenced as 87-base-pair reads on the Illumina HiSeq System. Per the source publication's procedure: A later analysis tallied tens of millions of unique TCR beta chains across the 700 or so repertoires, and around 12 million of those chains were shared by two or more donors. Raw reads were error-corrected and collapsed into unique sequences by a nearest-neighbor algorithm in which closely related sequences were merged to remove PCR and sequencing errors. CDR3 sequences were aligned to IMGT reference sequences to assign V, D and J gene segments. For a sequence to be retained, at least a six-nucleotide match to both a V gene segment and a J gene segment was required. Rearrangements were classified as productive when the CDR3 lacked stop codons and remained in frame with V and J, and all other rearrangements were classified as non-productive. Following IMGT convention, CDR3 was defined as the stretch from the second conserved V-encoded cysteine up to the conserved J-encoded phenylalanine. Sequences without an unambiguous match to a single V gene segment were excluded from the earlier analysis of a few hundred of the donors. An earlier analysis of fewer than 650 of the donors classified V segments as functional when productive rearrangements were above 56.7% and as segregating when the standard deviation between donors was above 5%. A statistical classification framework was developed to diagnose cytomegalovirus status using the catalog of TCR beta chain sequences. In a later analysis, V and J genes were assigned by comparing TCR nucleotide sequences against IMGT/GENE-DB human TR gene sequences. A later analysis assigned CDR3 sequences and most-parsimonious VDJ recombination scenarios with the TCRdist pipeline. A later analysis defined each TCR beta chain by its CDR3 amino acid sequence plus V-gene family, and excluded reads lacking a unique V-gene family. In a later analysis, 450 to 600 highly shared, low-generation-probability nucleotide sequences were removed to address suspected cross-contamination and a sequencing artifact. In a later analysis, a clonal expansion index was calculated for each public chain from normalized within-repertoire ranks of inferred template counts. Generation probabilities in a later analysis came from a VDJ recombination model fitted to out-of-frame rearrangements, and those results were checked against IGoR. In a later analysis, TCR-TCR, TCR-HLA and TCR-CMV co-occurrence was scored with hypergeometric tests, and a repertoire-size bias correction was applied to TCR pairs. To estimate false discovery rates, a later analysis permuted the HLA or CMV assignments 20 times. In a later analysis, co-occurring TCRs were grouped with DBSCAN, and TCRdist sequence similarity was added when clustering was performed within HLA-allele-positive subsets. Co-occurrence clustering excluded repertoires with fewer than 30,000 or more than 120,000 public chains, plus five with anomalous nucleotide sharing. Not all clones reach the TCRdb copy of this immuneACCESS table, which keeps in-frame sequences only. Checked studies attribute under half of the gap to unresolved V genes and leave the rest unexplained. The DNA gave D and trimming, while V, J and clone size come from that table. The sample table records approximately 110,000 clones; roughly four fifths of these occur just once. The top ten constitute about 2% of the sample.

Trimming at the junction amounts to 5 bases on V and 6 bases on J, and the germline ends lie 16 bases apart. The CDR3, from cysteine to phenylalanine, totals 14 residues. Only the CDR3 region is kept as DNA, spanning 42 bases read in frame from base 1. CDR1 and CDR2, per the germline V gene, are SGHAT and FQNNGV. Sequences were obtained from PBMCs. The origin of this receptor is a man in his fifties or sixties in good health and CMV-seronegative. The chain is assembled from TRBV11-2 and TRBJ1-2; tentative D gene TRBD1, with 6 bases matching. The sequenced DNA is TGTGCCAGCAGCCCAGGGGTCCTCTTAAATGGCTACACCTTC. Its protein reads: CASSPGVLLNGYTF.